This T cell receptor beta chain stems from a study of CD8+ T cells in alopecia areata (dated by TCRdb to 2017 to 2018). Study-level background: In both human patients and the C3H/HeJ mouse model, the study applied high-throughput TCRbeta sequencing to look at T cell clonal expansion in alopecia areata. Amplification of TCRbeta CDR3 regions was done by immunoSEQ multiplex PCR using 35 Vbeta forward primers and 13 Jbeta reverse primers. RNA was obtained with the PAXgene miRNA kit for fixed scalp, the miRNeasy kit for PBMCs, and the RNeasy kit for mouse skin. Scalp clonality was compared across normal scalp (n=4), patchy alopecia areata scalp (n=8), and alopecia totalis/universalis scalp (n=8). On the human side, TCRbeta sequencing was run on scalp tissue and on sorted CD4+ and CD8+ peripheral blood T cells from healthy controls and from alopecia areata patients with either patchy or totalis/universalis disease.

General conclusions and limits of the study: Resident alphabeta T cells in normal human skin are also sequenced, complicating scalp TCR repertoire analysis, unlike mouse skin dominated by gammadelta T cells. Compared with normal scalp, lesional scalp had higher clonality and more expanded CD8+ clones, particularly in alopecia totalis/universalis, a pattern that suggests antigenic drive. Shared TCR sequences between patients were less evident than in mice, which may be partly attributable to HLA diversity in the patient population.

After PBMCs were isolated by density centrifugation and stained for CD3, CD4 and CD8, a FACSAria was used to sort CD4+ and CD8+ T cells. Unaffected controls provided scalp biopsies and blood samples. Receptor libraries were prepared by the immunoSEQ multiplex PCR assay. RNA was extracted from all samples and reverse transcribed into cDNA, which served as template for TCR sequencing. SuperScript III was used to make first-strand cDNA, primed with a 2:1 mix of oligo-dT and random hexamers. A synthetic immune receptor repertoire was used to measure amplification bias, and any remaining bias was corrected computationally. As for the authors' bioinformatics: Raw reads were preprocessed to remove errors, and CDR3 was defined by IMGT conventions from the conserved cysteine to phenylalanine. Clonality was computed by normalizing Shannon entropy by log2 of the number of productive unique TCRs and subtracting the result from 1. Whether scalp clones were CD4 or CD8 was inferred by matching scalp TCRbeta sequences against CD4 and CD8 repertoires sorted from blood. The source is immuneACCESS, and TCRdb retained only in-frame sequences with V and J called. Part of the clones is not carried over; for the studies checked, unresolved V genes explain less than half of this, and the remainder is unexplained. The V and J calls and clone size are taken from that table; D and trimming were inferred from the DNA. The sample table contains about 140,000 clones; only one count was recorded for approximately 65% of them. The ten biggest clones cover just over 35% of the sample.

After removal of 5 bases from V and 6 bases from J, the junction retains 12 bases not matched to a gene. Including the terminal cysteine and phenylalanine, the CDR3 comprises 16 residues. Only the CDR3 DNA is retained, 48 bases long and in frame from the first base. According to the germline V gene (reference sequence), CDR1 reads SEHNR and CDR2 reads FQNEAQ. A note on this clone: Its antigen is not yet known. Qualities for individual bases were not recorded, and no much larger clone is one base off.

Source material: CD8+ T cells sorted from blood. The chain uses TRBV7-9 and TRBJ2-1, with 8 middle bases fitting TRBD2. The sequence derives from a human donor in good health. The nucleotide sequence reads as follows: TGTGCCAGCAGCCCGGATAGCGGGACCCACATCAATGAGCAGTTCTTC. This encodes CASSPDSGTHINEQFF.